This T cell receptor (beta chain) comes out of a study of blood T cells in healthy people across ages (dated by TCRdb to about 2015). As for the study more broadly: Template switching captured roughly one uniquely barcoded TCR beta cDNA molecule per two T cells in model experiments. Age-related changes in TCR beta repertoire diversity were measured in the study by deep sequencing normalized with unique cDNA molecular identifiers. The donors were divided into four age groups: young (average approximately 17 years), middle-aged (around 41), aged (about 60) and long-lived (82). Donors of different ages were randomly distributed across sequencing lanes to avoid experimental bias. Two additional independent replicas of 1 million unique cDNA reads from the same blood draw were analyzed for two donors (one aged 18 to 30 and one aged 80 or older).

What the study reported, not specific to this receptor: Compared with the aged group, the long-lived group had more naive CD4+ T cells, fewer expanded clones and increased TCR diversity, a pattern suggesting age selection. Since profiling was done on bulk unsorted PBMCs, naive and antigen-experienced compartments could not be conclusively compared. Estimates of total diversity based on one million sequenced T cells were considered lower bounds and underestimates. Observed TCR beta diversity per million T cells fell roughly linearly with age, and a significant reduction was already apparent by age around 40. There was a strong correlation between observed TCR beta diversity and the percentage of naive T cells measured by flow cytometry. Because the CMV infection status of the donors was unknown, age-related changes in expanded clonotypes may potentially have been confounded.

The library was generated by 5' RACE. The sequencer was an Illumina HiSeq 2500. A second PCR of roughly 6 to 11 cycles was run with a J-beta primer mix and a sample-barcoded 5' primer. A template-switch 5' adaptor carrying 12 random nucleotides introduced a unique molecular identifier onto each TCR beta cDNA molecule. Each sample yielded at least 3 million CDR3-containing paired-end reads. First-strand cDNA was synthesized from all RNA with the Mint cDNA synthesis kit, primed by a TRBC-specific oligonucleotide. After uracil-DNA glycosylase treatment, a first 18-cycle PCR used universal primers M1SS and BC2_uni_R on all cDNA. Regarding the original processing steps: For normalization, 1 million high-quality reads, each with a distinct molecular identifier, were randomly selected from each sample. Reads with shared molecular identifiers were discarded instead of being binned into consensus sequences. CDR3 identification, clonotype clustering and error correction used MiTCR with a Q25 quality threshold and the strictest error-elimination algorithm. A nonparametric unseen species model with Euler transformation was used to estimate a lower bound on total TCR beta diversity. TCRdb's own reprocessing of the public reads used fastp at Q25 and MiXCR and kept productive beta chains. Rows are unified per CDR3 protein, each entry keeping the most common DNA and genes. The V and J calls shown here were made by TCRdb, not taken from the authors' results. Counted in this sample were approximately 690,000 distinct CDR3 sequences; around 54% of them appeared once. 30% to 45% of the sample comes from the top ten.

The donors were some 39 Caucasian individuals from Russia, aged roughly 6 to 100 years, who were systemically healthy. Each donor gave approximately 10 milliliters of peripheral blood, collected into EDTA-treated Vacutainer tubes. Ficoll-Paque density-gradient centrifugation was used to isolate PBMCs, with at least 6 million obtained per sample. Total RNA was extracted from PBMCs with Trizol reagent, with at least 5 micrograms obtained per sample. Naive CD45RAhigh/CD27high T cell percentages were measured by flow cytometry on a PBMC aliquot from every donor. This clonotype was recorded many times. Its specific antigen is unknown. There are no base qualities to consult, and no much larger clone falls within one base. The CDR3 runs 13 residues from the cysteine to the phenylalanine. The entry retains the CDR3 DNA only, 39 bases that are in frame from base 1. The germline V gene (reference sequence) provides CDR1 DFQATT and CDR2 SNEGSKA. V lost 6 bases and J lost 2 bases, and the count of bases not matched to a germline gene is 6.

The chain was built from TRBV20-1 and TRBJ1-2; a stretch of 7 junction bases matches TRBD1. This receptor was obtained from a man aged 60 to 69 in good health. Input material: blood. The nucleotide sequence reads TGCAGTGCCCCGAGACAGGGCAACTATGGCTACACCTTC. It is translated as CSAPRQGNYGYTF.